What follows describes a single T cell receptor (beta chain). The sample is drawn from a study of blood T cell repertoires in COVID-19. In the study overall: Whether acute or convalescent, the COVID-19 samples came from the United States, Italy and Spain. T cells, B-cell-depleted T cells, or PBMCs supplied cDNA or gDNA.

As originally analysed: It was from reference gene primer amplification that nucleated cell counts were estimated. The table came from immunoSEQ multiplex PCR; TCRdb's copy has only in-frame clones and leaves some out. The V and J calls and clone size were taken over from that table, and D and trimming were inferred from the DNA. Of around 200,000 clones listed, approximately 91% are singletons. CDR3 length equals 15 residues. Germline V gene sequence: CDR1 MNHNY, CDR2 SVGAGI (reference sequence). V was clipped by 7 bases and J by 0 bases, with 10 bases between them. The origin of this receptor is a man between 40 and 49 years old with acute or convalescent COVID-19. Sequencing used peripheral blood. This sequence joins TRBV6-6 and TRBJ1-6; tentatively, D is TRBD1 (6 bases). CDR3 nucleotide sequence: TGTGCCAGCAAAGGGACAAGCTCCTATAATTCACCCCTCCACTTT. Translation: CASKGTSSYNSPLHF.